Following are 14 T cell receptor beta chains from one sample sequenced in a study of blood T cell repertoires in COVID-19. Clones were read by immunoSEQ multiplex PCR, and TCRdb kept only the in-frame ones, dropping some. Of about 120,000 clones listed, about four fifths are singletons. The source material was peripheral blood. The receptors were gathered from a human donor in a cohort sampled during active COVID-19.

V usage is TRBV6-5 and J usage is TRBJ1-1; possibly TRBD1 for D (5 bases). The CDR3 spans 15 residues. Germline lookup yields CDR1 MNHEY and CDR2 SVGAGI. Trimming left V 6 bases short and J 4 bases short, with 18 bases between. The CDR3 region is CASSLTLGGVTEAFF. In nucleotides, the CDR3 is TGTGCCAGCAGCCTCACCCTGGGGGGGGTCACTGAAGCTTTCTTT.

The chain links TRBV18 to TRBJ1-4; D may be TRBD1 (5 bases). Germline loops: CDR1 KGHSH, CDR2 LQKENI. The V gene lost 3 bases and the J gene lost 7 bases, with 12 bases spanning the gap. The CDR3 consists of 14 residues. The CDR3 sequence: CASSPPGWGEKLFF. The DNA of the CDR3 is TGTGCCAGCTCACCGCCAGGGTGGGGTGAAAAACTGTTTTTT.

The rearrangement links TRBV5-5 to TRBJ1-6; TRBD1 is a possible D gene (6 bases). The germline V gene has CDR1 SGHKS and CDR2 YYEKEE (reference sequence). Trimming took off 2 bases at V and 10 bases at J, with 19 bases between the two ends. The CDR3 spans 16 residues. This CDR3 reads CASSFFGTGISSPLHF. The CDR3 nucleotides are TGTGCCAGCAGCTTCTTCGGAACAGGGATTAGCTCACCCCTCCACTTT.

This clone was detected only once. V gene TRBV13 combines with J gene TRBJ2-7; weak D call: TRBD1 (5 bases). Germline V gene sequence: CDR1 PRHDT, CDR2 FYEKMQ (reference sequence). Trimming stripped 5 bases from V and 0 bases from J, with 11 bases between. CDR3 size: 14 residues. The CDR3 nucleotides read TGTGCCAGCAGCCTCCCGACAGTCTCCTACGAGCAGTACTTC. Translation: CASSLPTVSYEQYF.

The chain recombines TRBV6-5 with TRBJ1-6; no clear D gene. Trimming stripped 7 bases from V and 7 bases from J, with 11 bases between. Per the germline V gene, CDR1 is MNHEY and CDR2 is SVGAGI. This CDR3 comprises 13 residues. CDR3 sequence reads: CASNGRENSPLHF. The CDR3 nucleotides are TGTGCCAGCAACGGACGGGAAAATTCACCCCTCCACTTT.

Here the CDR3 reads CASSRMAGDSGNTIYF. The CDR3 DNA follows: TGCGCCAGCAGCCGAATGGCAGGCGACTCTGGAAACACCATATATTTT. The V gene is TRBV5-1, the J gene TRBJ1-3; no definite D call. CDR1 and CDR2 from the germline V gene are SGHRS and YFSETQ. This CDR3 spans 16 amino acids. V dropped 4 bases and J dropped 0 bases, with 14 bases sitting between them. Together with reference TRBV5-1 and TRBJ1-3, the CDR3 gives the full variable domain: KAGVTQTPRYLIKTRGQQVTLSCSPISGHRSVSWYQQTPGQGLQFLFEYFSETQRNKGNFPGRFSGRQFSNSRSEMNVSTLELGDSALYLCASSRMAGDSGNTIYFGEGSWLTVV.

The chain has TRBV6-2 or TRBV6-3 and TRBJ1-1, with a possible D match to TRBD1 (6 bases). The CDR3 runs 14 residues. V was cut by 2 bases and J by 6 bases, with 13 bases left in between. CDR1 MNHEY and CDR2 SVGEGT come from the germline V gene. The chain's CDR3 is CASSYRTAKPEAFF. The CDR3 bases are TGTGCCAGCAGTTACAGGACAGCCAAACCTGAAGCTTTCTTT.

The CDR3 loop is CASSPVGQGVYGYTF. The CDR3 region has the DNA TGTGCCAGTAGCCCCGTGGGCCAGGGGGTTTATGGCTACACCTTC. The chain uses TRBV6-5 and TRBJ1-2, with 7 positions matching TRBD1. The V segment lost 9 bases and the J segment 5 bases; nucleotides outside the gene matches: 15. CDR1 is MNHEY, CDR2 SVGAGI, per germline. The CDR3 extends over 15 amino acids.

J is TRBJ2-7 and V is TRBV10-3; TRBD1 matches at 9 bases. V lost 9 bases to trimming and J lost 1 base; unmatched junction nucleotides: 4. The CDR3 is 13 residues long. Per germline, CDR1 ENHRY and CDR2 SYGVKD. For the CDR3, the DNA is TGTGCCATTGCCGGGACAGGGTCCTACGAGCAGTACTTC. This codes for CAIAGTGSYEQYF.

The chain recombines TRBV6-6 with TRBJ2-7, with D possibly being TRBD2 (6 bases). This CDR3 spans 14 amino acids. V shed 3 bases and J shed 6 bases, with 15 bases lying between them. Germline assignment: CDR1 MNHNY and CDR2 SVGAGI (reference sequence). The CDR3 nucleotides read TGTGCCAGCAGTTATCCACCGGGGGTCCCCGAGCAGTACTTC. It encodes CASSYPPGVPEQYF.

This clone was counted a few times. The chain couples TRBV7-9 to TRBJ2-7; 8 bases fit TRBD1. The V segment lost 8 bases and the J segment 2 bases; nucleotides outside the gene matches: 5. Germline loops: CDR1 SEHNR, CDR2 FQNEAQ (reference sequence). This CDR3 region has 13 residues. The CDR3 DNA reads as TGTGCCAGCGCGGCAGGGGGCCCCTACGAGCAGTACTTC. Its translation is CASAAGGPYEQYF.

V is TRBV7-2 and J is TRBJ2-2; the D is unclear. This CDR3 spans 15 amino acids. V was trimmed by 1 base and J by 3 bases, leaving 9 bases between them. CDR1 is SGHTA, CDR2 FQGNSA, per germline. The CDR3 sequence is CASSLGQVDTGELFF. Here the CDR3 DNA reads TGTGCCAGCAGCTTAGGGCAGGTAGACACCGGGGAGCTGTTTTTT.

The chain is built from TRBV7-2 and TRBJ1-1; D is unresolved. CDR3 length equals 15 residues. The germline V gene encodes CDR1 SGHTA and CDR2 FQGNSA. Trimming took 1 base from V and 4 from J, leaving 13 bases between them. The chain's CDR3 is CASSLVTAQGTEAFF. DNA for the CDR3: TGTGCCAGCAGCTTAGTTACAGCCCAAGGCACTGAAGCTTTCTTT. Complete variable domain (other parts from reference TRBV7-2 and TRBJ1-1): GAGVSQSPSNKVTEKGKDVELRCDPISGHTALYWYRQSLGQGLEFLIYFQGNSAPDKSGLPSDRFSAERTGGSVSTLTIQRTQQEDSAVYLCASSLVTAQGTEAFFGQGTRLTVV.

The chain recombines TRBV3-1 (or the pseudogene TRBV3-2) with TRBJ2-3, with TRBD1 as a possible D gene (6 bases). CDR3 length equals 15 residues. In germline, CDR1 is LGHDT, CDR2 YNNKEL (reference sequence). V lost 1 base and J lost 3, with 11 bases in between. CDR3 DNA sequence: TGTGCCAGCAGCCAAGGGGGGCTCTATACAGATACGCAGTATTTT. Protein sequence: CASSQGGLYTDTQYF.